This T cell receptor beta chain was documented in a study of a mutant IDH1 vaccine in newly diagnosed glioma. For the study at large: The patients were given eight vaccinations, one each in weeks 1, 3, 5, 7, 11, 15, 19 and 23. Vaccines were begun 4-6 weeks after radiotherapy alone, or with temozolomide cycles. Earlier therapy was either radiotherapy, temozolomide, or both, and most got both.

The method was immunoSEQ multiplex PCR; TCRdb's version includes in-frame clones alone and lacks a portion of them. The table records about 65,000 clones, more than 75% of them present only once. Trimming pared 1 base from V and 0 bases from J, leaving 4 bases between. The V gene's germline CDR1 is SGDLS and CDR2 YYNGEE. CDR3 length: 14 residues. With respect to this clone: Its cognate antigen is unknown.

The time point here: week 23, last vaccination. All doses held 300 ug of mutant IDH1 20-mer peptide, with topical imiquimod. Each astrocytoma in the donors was new, WHO grade 3 or 4, IDH1-mutant and ATRX-lost. The chain uses TRBV9 and TRBJ2-2; no definite D call. This sequence originates from a man aged 25 to 40 with glioma. Here the sequenced sample was PBMCs, taken from a glioma patient whose treatment included an IDH1 peptide vaccine. CDR3: CASSVPPNTGELFF. DNA for the CDR3: TGTGCCAGCAGCGTACCCCCGAACACCGGGGAGCTGTTTTTT. Combining the CDR3 with reference TRBV9 and TRBJ2-2 gives the whole variable domain DSGVTQTPKHLITATGQRVTLRCSPRSGDLSVYWYQQSLDQGLQFLIQYYNGEERAKGNILERFSAQQFPDLHSELNLSSLELGDSALYFCASSVPPNTGELFFGEGSRLTVL.